These T cell receptor beta chains were read from a single sample in a study of CD8 T cells in Susac syndrome. TCRdb re-called the immunoSEQ multiplex PCR reads through MiXCR, storing one row per CDR3 protein. The sample consists of approximately 300,000 distinct CDR3 sequences, roughly 85% of them appearing once. The specimen was CD8+ T cells from PBMCs. The receptors were sampled from a human donor with multiple sclerosis. Each CDR3 is given with its conserved first and last residue. D genes are given only for firm matches. The size of a clone is reported for some rows only, either as once, few or many, or as a class for expanded clones.

TGTGCCAGCAGTTATTGGGACAGCTCCTCCTACGAGCAGTACTTC | CASSYWDSSSYEQYF | TRBV28 | TRBD1 | . | TRBJ2-7
TGTGCCAGCAGCCCGGGGGGACAGCTCTACGAGCAGTACTTC | CASSPGGQLYEQYF | TRBV9 | . | . | TRBJ2-7
TGTGCCAGCAGCTTAGCTCCGGACCGGTACGAGCAGTACTTC | CASSLAPDRYEQYF | TRBV7-9 | . | . | TRBJ2-7
TGCAGTGCTAGGGGTGAATTCTACGAGCAGTACTTC | CSARGEFYEQYF | TRBV20-1 | . | . | TRBJ2-7
TGTGCCAGCAGTTACCCCCGACAGGGGGGCACCGGGGAGCTGTTTTTT | CASSYPRQGGTGELFF | TRBV6-5 | TRBD1 | . | TRBJ2-2
TGTGCCAGCAGCTTAGGGGGTAGTCTTAATGAGCAGTTCTTC | CASSLGGSLNEQFF | TRBV11-2 | . | . | TRBJ2-1
TGTGCCAGCAGCCAGCAGAGAAAGGGACAGGGGGACGTCGGGATCCCCCCATACAATGAGCAGTTCTTC | CASSQQRKGQGDVGIPPYNEQFF | TRBV5-6 | TRBD1 | . | TRBJ2-1
TGTGCCAGCAGCTTAGATTCGGGATCCCCCGCAGGGCTTGAAGCTTTCTTT | CASSLDSGSPAGLEAFF | TRBV7-9 | . | . | TRBJ1-1
TGTGCCAGCAGTTTCTATGGGAATGAGCAGTTCTTC | CASSFYGNEQFF | TRBV27 | . | . | TRBJ2-1
TGCGCCAGCAGCCAAGAGACCGGGACAGACTTCTACGAGCAGTACTTC | CASSQETGTDFYEQYF | TRBV4-3 | TRBD1 | once | TRBJ2-7
TGTGCCAGCAGTTTGGAGGGGGCTGGCGGGGAGCTGTTTTTT | CASSLEGAGGELFF | TRBV28 | . | few | TRBJ2-2
TGTGCCAGCAGCCAAACATTGGGGTATGGGACCAAAAACATTCAGTACTTC | CASSQTLGYGTKNIQYF | TRBV7-2 | . | once | TRBJ2-4
TGTGCCAGCAGCAAGACAGGAGAGAACACCGGGGAGCTGTTTTTT | CASSKTGENTGELFF | TRBV7-4 | . | . | TRBJ2-2
TGCGCCAGCAGCTCAGGAGTGGCGGGCAGGGAGAGCTCTGGGGCCAACGTCCTGACTTTC | CASSSGVAGRESSGANVLTF | TRBV5-1 | . | . | TRBJ2-6
TGTGCCAGCCAGCGGGAGGATGCCTACAATGAGCAGTTCTTC | CASQREDAYNEQFF | TRBV27 | TRBD2 | few | TRBJ2-1